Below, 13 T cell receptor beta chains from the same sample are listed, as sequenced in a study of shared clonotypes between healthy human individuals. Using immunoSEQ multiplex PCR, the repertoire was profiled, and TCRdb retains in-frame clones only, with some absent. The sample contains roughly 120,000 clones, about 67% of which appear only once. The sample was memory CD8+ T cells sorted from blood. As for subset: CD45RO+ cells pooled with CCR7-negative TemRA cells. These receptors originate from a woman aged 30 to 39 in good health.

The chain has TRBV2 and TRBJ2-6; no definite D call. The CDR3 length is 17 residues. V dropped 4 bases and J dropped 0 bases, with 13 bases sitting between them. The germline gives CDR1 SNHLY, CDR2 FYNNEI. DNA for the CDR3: TGTGCCAGCAGTGCAACTGATCCCCGCTCTGGGGCCAACGTCCTGACTTTC. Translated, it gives CASSATDPRSGANVLTF.

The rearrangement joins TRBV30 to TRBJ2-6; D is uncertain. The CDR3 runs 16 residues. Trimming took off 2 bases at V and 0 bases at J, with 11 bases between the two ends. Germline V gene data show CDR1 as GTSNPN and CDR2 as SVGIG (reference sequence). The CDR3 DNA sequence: TGTGCCTGGAGTCCCCCAGGTTACTCTGGGGCCAACGTCCTGACTTTC. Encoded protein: CAWSPPGYSGANVLTF.

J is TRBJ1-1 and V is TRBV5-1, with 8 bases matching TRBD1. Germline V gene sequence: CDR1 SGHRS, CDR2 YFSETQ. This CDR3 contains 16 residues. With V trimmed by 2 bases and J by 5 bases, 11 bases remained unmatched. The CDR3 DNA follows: TGCGCCAGCAGCTTAAGGACAGGGCCCAAGTGGACTGAAGCTTTCTTT. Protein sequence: CASSLRTGPKWTEAFF.

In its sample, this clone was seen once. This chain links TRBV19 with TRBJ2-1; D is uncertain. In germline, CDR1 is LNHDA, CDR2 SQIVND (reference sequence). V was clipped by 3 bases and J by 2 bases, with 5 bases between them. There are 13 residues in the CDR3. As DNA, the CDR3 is TGTGCCAGTAGTATTTTTACCTACAATGAGCAGTTCTTC. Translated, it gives CASSIFTYNEQFF.

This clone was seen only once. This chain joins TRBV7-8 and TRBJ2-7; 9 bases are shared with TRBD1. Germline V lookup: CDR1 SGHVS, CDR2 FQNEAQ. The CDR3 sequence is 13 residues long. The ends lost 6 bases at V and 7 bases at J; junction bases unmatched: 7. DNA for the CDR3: TGTGCCAGCAGGAGACAGGGGGTAGGTGAGCAGTACTTC. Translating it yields CASRRQGVGEQYF.

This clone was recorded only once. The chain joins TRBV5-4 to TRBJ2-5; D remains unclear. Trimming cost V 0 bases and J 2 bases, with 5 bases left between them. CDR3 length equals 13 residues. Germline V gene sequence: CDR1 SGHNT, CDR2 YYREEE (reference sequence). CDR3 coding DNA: TGTGCCAGCAGCTTGGAACAGCAAGAGACCCAGTACTTC. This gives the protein CASSLEQQETQYF.

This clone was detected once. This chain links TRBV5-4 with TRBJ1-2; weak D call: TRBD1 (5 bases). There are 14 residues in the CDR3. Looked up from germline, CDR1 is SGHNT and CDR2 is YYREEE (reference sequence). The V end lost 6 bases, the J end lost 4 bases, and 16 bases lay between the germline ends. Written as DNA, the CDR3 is TGTGCCAGCACAAAGGACACCTTCTCCTATGGCTACACCTTC. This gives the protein CASTKDTFSYGYTF. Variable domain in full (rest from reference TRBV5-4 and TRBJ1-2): ETGVTQSPTHLIKTRGQQVTLRCSSQSGHNTVSWYQQALGQGPQFIFQYYREEENGRGNFPPRFSGLQFPNYSSELNVNALELDDSALYLCASTKDTFSYGYTFGSGTRLTVV.

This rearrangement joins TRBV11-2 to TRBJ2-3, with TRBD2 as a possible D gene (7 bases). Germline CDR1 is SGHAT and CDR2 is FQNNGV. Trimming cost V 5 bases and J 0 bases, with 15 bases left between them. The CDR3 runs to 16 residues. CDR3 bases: TGTGCCAGCAGCCCCTCGGGGGGCGGAAGCACAGATACGCAGTATTTT. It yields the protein CASSPSGGGSTDTQYF.

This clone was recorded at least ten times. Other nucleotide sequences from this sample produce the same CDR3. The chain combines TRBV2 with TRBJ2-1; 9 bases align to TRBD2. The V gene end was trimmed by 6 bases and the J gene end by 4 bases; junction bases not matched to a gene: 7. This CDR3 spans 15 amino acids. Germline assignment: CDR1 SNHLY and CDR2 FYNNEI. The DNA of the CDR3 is TGTGCCAGCAGGCTAGCGGGGAGTTCGTACAATGAGCAGTTCTTC. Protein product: CASRLAGSSYNEQFF.

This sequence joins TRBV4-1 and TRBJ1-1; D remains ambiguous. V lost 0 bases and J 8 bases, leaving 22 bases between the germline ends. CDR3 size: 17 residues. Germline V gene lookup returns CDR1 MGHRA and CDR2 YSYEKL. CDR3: CASSQDPLPGGLGEAFF. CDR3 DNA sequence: TGCGCCAGCAGCCAAGATCCCCTCCCCGGTGGATTGGGAGAAGCTTTCTTT.

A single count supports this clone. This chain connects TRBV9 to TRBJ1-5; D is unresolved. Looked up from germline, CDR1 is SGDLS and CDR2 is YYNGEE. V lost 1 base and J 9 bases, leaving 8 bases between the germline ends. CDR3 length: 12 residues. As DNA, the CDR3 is TGTGCCAGCAGCGTAAAGATTACGCCCCAGCATTTT. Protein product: CASSVKITPQHF.

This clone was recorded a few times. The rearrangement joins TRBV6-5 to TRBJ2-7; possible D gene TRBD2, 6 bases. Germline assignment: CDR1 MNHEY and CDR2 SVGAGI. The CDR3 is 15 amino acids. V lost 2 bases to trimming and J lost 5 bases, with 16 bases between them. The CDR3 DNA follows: TGTGCCAGCAGTTACGGGGCGGGACTTTCCAACGAGCAGTACTTC. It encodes CASSYGAGLSNEQYF.

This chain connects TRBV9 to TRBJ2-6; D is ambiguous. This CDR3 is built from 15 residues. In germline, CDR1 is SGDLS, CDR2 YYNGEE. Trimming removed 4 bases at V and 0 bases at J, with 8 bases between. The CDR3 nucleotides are TGTGCCAGCAGCTTCTGGACCTCTGGGGCCAACGTCCTGACTTTC. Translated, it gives CASSFWTSGANVLTF.